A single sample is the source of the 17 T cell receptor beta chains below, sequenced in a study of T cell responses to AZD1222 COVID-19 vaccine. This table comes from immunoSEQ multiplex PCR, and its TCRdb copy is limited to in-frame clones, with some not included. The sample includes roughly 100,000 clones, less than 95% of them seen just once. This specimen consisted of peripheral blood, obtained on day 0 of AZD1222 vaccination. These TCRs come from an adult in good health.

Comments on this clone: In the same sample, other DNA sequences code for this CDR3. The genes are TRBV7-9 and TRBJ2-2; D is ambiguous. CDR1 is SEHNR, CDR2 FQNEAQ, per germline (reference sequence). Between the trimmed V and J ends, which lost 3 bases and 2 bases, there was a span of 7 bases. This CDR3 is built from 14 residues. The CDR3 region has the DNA TGTGCCAGCAGCTTGGGCAGCAACACCGGGGAGCTGTTTTTT. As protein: CASSLGSNTGELFF.

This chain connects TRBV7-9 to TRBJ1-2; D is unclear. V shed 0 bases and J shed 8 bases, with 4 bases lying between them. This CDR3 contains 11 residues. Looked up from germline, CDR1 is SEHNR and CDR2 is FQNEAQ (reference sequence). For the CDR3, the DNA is TGTGCCAGCAGCTTAGCGCTCGGCTACACCTTC. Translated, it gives CASSLALGYTF.

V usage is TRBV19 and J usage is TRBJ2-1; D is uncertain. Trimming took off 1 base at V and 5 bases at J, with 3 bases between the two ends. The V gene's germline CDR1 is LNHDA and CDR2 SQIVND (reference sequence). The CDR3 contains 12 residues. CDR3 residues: CASSIADNEQFF. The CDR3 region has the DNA TGTGCCAGTAGTATAGCAGACAATGAGCAGTTCTTC.

CDR3 residues: CASSVTRGSTGELFF. CDR3 bases: TGTGCCAGCAGCGTAACGCGGGGTTCCACCGGGGAGCTGTTTTTT. The chain is built from TRBV9 and TRBJ2-2; tentative D call: TRBD2 (6 bases). This CDR3 region has 15 residues. CDR1 and CDR2 (germline): SGDLS, YYNGEE. The V end was cut by 1 base, the J end by 4 bases, with 11 bases between.

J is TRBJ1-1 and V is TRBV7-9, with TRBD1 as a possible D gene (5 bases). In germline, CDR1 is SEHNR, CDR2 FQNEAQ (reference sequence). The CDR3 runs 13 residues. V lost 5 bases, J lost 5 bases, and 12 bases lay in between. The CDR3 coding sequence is TGTGCCAGCAGCGATACAGGTGGGACTGAAGCTTTCTTT. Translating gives CASSDTGGTEAFF.

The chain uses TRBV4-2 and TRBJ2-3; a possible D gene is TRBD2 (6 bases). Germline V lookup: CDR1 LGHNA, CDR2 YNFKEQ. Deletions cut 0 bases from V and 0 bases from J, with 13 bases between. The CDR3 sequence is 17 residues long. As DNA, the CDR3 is TGTGCCAGCAGCCAAGATCGCGGGATACCTAGCACAGATACGCAGTATTTT. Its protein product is CASSQDRGIPSTDTQYF.

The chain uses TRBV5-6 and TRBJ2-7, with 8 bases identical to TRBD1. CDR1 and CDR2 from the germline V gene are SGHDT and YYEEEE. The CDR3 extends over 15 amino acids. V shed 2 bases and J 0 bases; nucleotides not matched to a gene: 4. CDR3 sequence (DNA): TGTGCCAGCAGCTTTGGCAGGGGGCACTCCTACGAGCAGTACTTC. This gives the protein CASSFGRGHSYEQYF.

The CDR3 sequence is CASSLAGGETQYF. CDR3 sequence (DNA): TGTGCCAGCAGCTTAGCGGGAGGAGAGACCCAGTACTTC. This sequence joins TRBV11-2 and TRBJ2-5; 7 bases fit TRBD2. Germline CDR1 reads SGHAT; CDR2 reads FQNNGV. This CDR3 has 13 residues. The V segment lost 1 base and the J segment 4 bases; nucleotides outside the gene matches: 0.

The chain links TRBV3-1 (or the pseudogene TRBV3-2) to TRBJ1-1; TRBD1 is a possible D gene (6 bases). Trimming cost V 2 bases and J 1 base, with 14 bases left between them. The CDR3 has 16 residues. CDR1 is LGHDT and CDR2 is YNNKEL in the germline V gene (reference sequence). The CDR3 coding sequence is TGTGCCAGCAGCCAAACTTCAACAGGGAAGAACACTGAAGCTTTCTTT. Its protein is CASSQTSTGKNTEAFF.

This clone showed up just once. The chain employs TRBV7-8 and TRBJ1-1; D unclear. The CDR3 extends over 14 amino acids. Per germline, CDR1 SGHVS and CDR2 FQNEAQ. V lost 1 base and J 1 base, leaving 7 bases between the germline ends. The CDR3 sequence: CASSLGEQNTEAFF. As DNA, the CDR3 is TGTGCCAGCAGCTTAGGAGAACAGAACACTGAAGCTTTCTTT. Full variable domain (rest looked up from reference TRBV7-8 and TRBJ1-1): GAGVSQSPRYKVAKRGQDVALRCDPISGHVSLFWYQQALGQGPEFLTYFQNEAQLDKSGLPSDRFFAERPEGSVSTLKIQRTQQEDSAVYLCASSLGEQNTEAFFGQGTRLTVV.

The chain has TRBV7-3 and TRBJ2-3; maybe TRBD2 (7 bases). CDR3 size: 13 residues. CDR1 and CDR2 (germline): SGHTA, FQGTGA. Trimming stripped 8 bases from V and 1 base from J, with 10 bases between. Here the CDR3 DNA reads TGTGCCAGCGGGGGGGGCGGCACAGATACGCAGTATTTT. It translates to CASGGGGTDTQYF.

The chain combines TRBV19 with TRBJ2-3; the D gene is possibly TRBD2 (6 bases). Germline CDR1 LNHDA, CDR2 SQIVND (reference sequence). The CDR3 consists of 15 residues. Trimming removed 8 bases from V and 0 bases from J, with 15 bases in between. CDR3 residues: CASSKDYSSTDTQYF. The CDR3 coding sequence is TGTGCCAGTTCGAAGGACTATTCTAGCACAGATACGCAGTATTTT.

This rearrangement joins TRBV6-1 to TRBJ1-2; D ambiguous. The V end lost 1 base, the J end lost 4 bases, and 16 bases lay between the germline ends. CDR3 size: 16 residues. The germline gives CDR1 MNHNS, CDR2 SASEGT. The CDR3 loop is CASSEVSQPRPYGYTF. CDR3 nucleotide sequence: TGTGCCAGCAGTGAAGTCAGCCAGCCGCGCCCCTATGGCTACACCTTC.

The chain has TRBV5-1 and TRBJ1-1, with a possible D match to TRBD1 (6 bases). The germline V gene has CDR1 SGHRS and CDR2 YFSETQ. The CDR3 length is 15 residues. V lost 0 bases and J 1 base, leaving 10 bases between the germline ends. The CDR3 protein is CASSLGLQGNTEAFF. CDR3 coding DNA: TGCGCCAGCAGCTTGGGGCTACAGGGGAACACTGAAGCTTTCTTT.

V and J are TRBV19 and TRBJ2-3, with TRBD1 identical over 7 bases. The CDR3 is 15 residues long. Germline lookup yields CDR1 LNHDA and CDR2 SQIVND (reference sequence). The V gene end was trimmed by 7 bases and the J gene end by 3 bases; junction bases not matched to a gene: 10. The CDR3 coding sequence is TGTGCCAGTACCCTAACAGGGGATATTACAGATACGCAGTATTTT. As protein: CASTLTGDITDTQYF.

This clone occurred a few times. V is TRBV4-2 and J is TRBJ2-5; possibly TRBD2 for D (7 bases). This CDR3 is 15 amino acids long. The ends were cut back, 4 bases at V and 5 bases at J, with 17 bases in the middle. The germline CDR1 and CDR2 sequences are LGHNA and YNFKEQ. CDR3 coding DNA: TGTGCCAGCAGCCCCCTCGGGGGGCCGGGGGAGACCCAGTACTTC. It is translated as CASSPLGGPGETQYF.

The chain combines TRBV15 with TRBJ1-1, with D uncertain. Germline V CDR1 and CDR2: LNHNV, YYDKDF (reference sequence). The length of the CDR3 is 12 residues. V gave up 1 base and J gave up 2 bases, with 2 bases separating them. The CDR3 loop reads CATSRVNTEAFF. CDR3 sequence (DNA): TGTGCCACCAGCAGAGTAAACACTGAAGCTTTCTTT.